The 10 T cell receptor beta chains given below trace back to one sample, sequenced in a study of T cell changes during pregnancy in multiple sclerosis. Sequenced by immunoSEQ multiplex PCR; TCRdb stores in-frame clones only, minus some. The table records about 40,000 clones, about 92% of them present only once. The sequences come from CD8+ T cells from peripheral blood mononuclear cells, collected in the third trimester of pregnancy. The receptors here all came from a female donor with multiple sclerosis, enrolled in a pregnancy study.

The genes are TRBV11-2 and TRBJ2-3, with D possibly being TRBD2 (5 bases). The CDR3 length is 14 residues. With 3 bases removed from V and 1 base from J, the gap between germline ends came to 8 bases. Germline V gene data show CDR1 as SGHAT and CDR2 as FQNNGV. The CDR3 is CASSFGSGTDTQYF. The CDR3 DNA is TGTGCCAGCAGCTTTGGGAGCGGCACAGATACGCAGTATTTT.

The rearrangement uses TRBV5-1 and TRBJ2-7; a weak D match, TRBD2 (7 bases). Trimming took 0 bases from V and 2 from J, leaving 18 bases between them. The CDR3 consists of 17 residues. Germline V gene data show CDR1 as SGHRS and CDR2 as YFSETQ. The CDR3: CASSLEWGGADTYEQYF. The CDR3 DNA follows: TGCGCCAGCAGCTTGGAATGGGGGGGCGCGGACACCTACGAGCAGTACTTC.

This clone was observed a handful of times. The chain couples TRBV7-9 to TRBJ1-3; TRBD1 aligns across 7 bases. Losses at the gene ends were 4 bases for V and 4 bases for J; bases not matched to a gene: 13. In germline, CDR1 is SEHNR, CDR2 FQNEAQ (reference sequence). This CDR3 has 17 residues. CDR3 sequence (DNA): TGTGCCAGCAGCTCGTTTGGCTACGGACAGGTCGGAAACACCATATATTTT. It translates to CASSSFGYGQVGNTIYF.

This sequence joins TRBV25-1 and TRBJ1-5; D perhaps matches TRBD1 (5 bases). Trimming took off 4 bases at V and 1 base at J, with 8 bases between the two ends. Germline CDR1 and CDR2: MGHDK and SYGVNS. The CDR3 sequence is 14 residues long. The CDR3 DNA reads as TGTGCCAGCAGTGTAGGGGCCAGCAATCAGCCCCAGCATTTT. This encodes CASSVGASNQPQHF.

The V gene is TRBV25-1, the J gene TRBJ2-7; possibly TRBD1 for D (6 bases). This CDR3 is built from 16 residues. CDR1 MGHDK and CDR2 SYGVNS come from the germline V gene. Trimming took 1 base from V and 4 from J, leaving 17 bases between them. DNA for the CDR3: TGTGCCAGCAGTGAATCCCTTGTAGGGGGTGAGTACGAGCAGTACTTC. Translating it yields CASSESLVGGEYEQYF.

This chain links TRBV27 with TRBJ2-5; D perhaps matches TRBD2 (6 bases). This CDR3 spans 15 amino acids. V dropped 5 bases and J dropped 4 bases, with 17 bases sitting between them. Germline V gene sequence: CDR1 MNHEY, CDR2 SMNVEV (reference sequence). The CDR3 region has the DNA TGTGCCAGCAGTGGGGGGAGACAGTTCGTAGAGACCCAGTACTTC. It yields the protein CASSGGRQFVETQYF.

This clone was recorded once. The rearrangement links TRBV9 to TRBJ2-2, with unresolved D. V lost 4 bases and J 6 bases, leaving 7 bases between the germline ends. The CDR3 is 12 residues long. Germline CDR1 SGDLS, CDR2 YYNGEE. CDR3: CASSPLAGELFF. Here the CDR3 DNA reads TGTGCCAGCAGCCCTCTCGCCGGGGAGCTGTTTTTT.

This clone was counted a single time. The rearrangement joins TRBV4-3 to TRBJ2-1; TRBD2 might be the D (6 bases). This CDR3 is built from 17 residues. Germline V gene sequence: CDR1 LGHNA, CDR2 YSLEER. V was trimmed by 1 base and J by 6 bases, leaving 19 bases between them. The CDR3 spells CASSQGVWLAFSNEQFF. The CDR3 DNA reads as TGCGCCAGCAGCCAAGGCGTATGGCTAGCGTTCTCCAATGAGCAGTTCTTC.

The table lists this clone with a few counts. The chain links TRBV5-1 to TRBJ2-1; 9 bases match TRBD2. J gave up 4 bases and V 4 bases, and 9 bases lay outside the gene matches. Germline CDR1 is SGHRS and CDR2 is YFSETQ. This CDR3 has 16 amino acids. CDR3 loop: CASSEITSGSYNEQFF. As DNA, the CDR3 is TGCGCCAGCAGCGAAATAACTAGCGGGTCTTACAATGAGCAGTTCTTC.

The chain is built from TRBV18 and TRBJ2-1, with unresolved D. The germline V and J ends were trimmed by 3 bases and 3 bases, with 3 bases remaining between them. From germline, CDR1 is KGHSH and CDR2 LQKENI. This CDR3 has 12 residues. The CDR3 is CASSPRYNEQFF. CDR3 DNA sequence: TGTGCCAGCTCACCTCGCTACAATGAGCAGTTCTTC.